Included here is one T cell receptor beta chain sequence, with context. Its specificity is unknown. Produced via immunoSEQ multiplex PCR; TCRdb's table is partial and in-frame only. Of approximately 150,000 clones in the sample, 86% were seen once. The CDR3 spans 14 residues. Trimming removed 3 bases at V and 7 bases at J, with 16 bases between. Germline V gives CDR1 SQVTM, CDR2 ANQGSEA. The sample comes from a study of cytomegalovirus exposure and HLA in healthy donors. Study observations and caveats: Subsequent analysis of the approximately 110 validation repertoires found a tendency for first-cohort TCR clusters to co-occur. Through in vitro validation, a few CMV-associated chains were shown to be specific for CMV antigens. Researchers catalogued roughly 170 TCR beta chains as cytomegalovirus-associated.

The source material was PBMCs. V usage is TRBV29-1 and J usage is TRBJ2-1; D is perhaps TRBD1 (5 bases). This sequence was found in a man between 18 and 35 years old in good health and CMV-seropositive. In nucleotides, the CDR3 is TGCAGCGTTGATCTGGTTATGAAGGGGAATGAGCAGTTCTTC. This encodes CSVDLVMKGNEQFF.